Detailed here is one T cell receptor beta chain. TCRdb's table, derived via immunoSEQ multiplex PCR, lists solely in-frame clones and lacks some. The table lists approximately 170,000 clones, around nine tenths of them singletons. This record comes from a study of control samples from healthy donors and cancer patients. The sequenced material came from blood. This clonotype was obtained from a woman aged 25 to 39 in good health.

The CDR3 region has the DNA TGCGCCAGCAGCTCCGGGACTAGCGGGGGGTTGGGGGAGCAGTACGTC. It yields the protein CASSSGTSGGLGEQYV. V is TRBV5-1 and J is TRBJ2-7; TRBD2 agrees at 15 bases. From germline, CDR1 is SGHRS and CDR2 YFSETQ. Trimming took 3 bases from V and 7 from J; bases not matched to a gene: 8. The CDR3 consists of 16 residues.